This TCR beta chain stems from a study of cytomegalovirus exposure and HLA in healthy donors. Study results and caveats: The classifier, whose performance was assessed in both the original and validation cohorts, reportedly diagnosed cytomegalovirus status with high specificity and sensitivity. Researchers reported in a later analysis that a missense DCLRE1C variant was tied to TCR beta V- and J-gene trimming. When a later analysis was performed, an Asian-associated ancestry cluster reportedly had fewer N-insertions than the approximately 680-donor mean. Later analysis placed DRB1 highest and HLA-C lowest in TCR association rates, which differed by HLA locus.

The PCR made use of 60 Vbeta and 13 Jbeta primers. Only in-frame clones appear in the TCRdb table, and some are missing; sequencing was by immunoSEQ multiplex PCR. The sample shows about 180,000 clones, approximately 84% of them seen only once. The CDR3 has 15 residues. Germline CDR1 reads SGHVS; CDR2 reads FQNEAQ. Trimming removed 4 bases from V and 7 bases from J, with 14 bases in between. This clone was counted a single time. Antigen: not known. This TCR came from a girl aged 10 to 17 in good health and CMV-seropositive. The chain is built from TRBV7-8 and TRBJ1-6, with D maybe TRBD1 (5 bases). The sequencing sample was made of PBMCs. This CDR3 is CASSSEGTKNSPLHF. The DNA of the CDR3 is TGTGCCAGCAGCTCCGAGGGGACTAAGAATTCACCCCTCCACTTT.